This TCR beta chain is from a study of beta chain features in type 1 diabetes. Sequenced material consisted of expressed TCRB transcripts (all of the isolated RNA was reverse transcribed). The read count averaged around 3.6 million across naive, central memory and regulatory T cell samples. Assay used: immunoSEQ multiplex PCR; TCRdb lists only in-frame clones, some missing. Here the sample spans hundreds of thousands of clones, approximately 28% being singletons. This clone was observed a few times. The V gene end was trimmed by 5 bases and the J gene end by 2 bases; junction bases not matched to a gene: 8. The V gene's germline CDR1 is SEHNR and CDR2 FQNEAQ (reference sequence). This CDR3 contains 16 residues.

The TCR comes from a man aged 18 to 30 in good health. Material: naive CD4+ T cells from blood. This chain uses TRBV7-9 with TRBJ2-1; TRBD1 matches at 8 bases. CDR3 nucleotide sequence: TGTGCCAGCAGCCTTCAAGACAGGGGAACCTACAATGAGCAGTTCTTC. Protein: CASSLQDRGTYNEQFF.